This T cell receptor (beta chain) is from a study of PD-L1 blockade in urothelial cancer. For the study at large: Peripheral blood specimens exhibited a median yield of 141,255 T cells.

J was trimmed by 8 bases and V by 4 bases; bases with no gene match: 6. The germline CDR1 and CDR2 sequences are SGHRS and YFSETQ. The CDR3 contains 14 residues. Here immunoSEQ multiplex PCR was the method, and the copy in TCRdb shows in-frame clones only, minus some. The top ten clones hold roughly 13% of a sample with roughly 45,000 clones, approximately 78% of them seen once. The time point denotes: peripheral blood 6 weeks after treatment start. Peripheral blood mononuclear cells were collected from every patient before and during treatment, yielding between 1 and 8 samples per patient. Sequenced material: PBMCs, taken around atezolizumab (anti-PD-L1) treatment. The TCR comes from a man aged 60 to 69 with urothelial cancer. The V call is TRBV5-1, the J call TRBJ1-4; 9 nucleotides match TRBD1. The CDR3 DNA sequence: TGCGCCAGCAGCGGGGGACAGGGACGGGAAAAACTGTTTTTT. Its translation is CASSGGQGREKLFF.